A selection of T cell receptor beta chains follows, all from one sample in a study of T cell repertoires in cytomegalovirus infection. A single record per CDR3 protein comes from TCRdb applying MiXCR to the reads. This table holds about 360,000 distinct CDR3 sequences, roughly 20% found once. The sequencing sample was made of PBMCs. Receptors were obtained from a human donor in good health (CMV status not recorded). Some clones in this sample may be carry-over from other donors' samples. Both conserved end residues are part of each CDR3. Each record gives: D gene, J gene, V gene, CDR3 protein. D genes are given only for firm matches.

D gene: .; J gene: TRBJ2-5; V gene: TRBV10-3; CDR3 protein: CAISETAQGTQYF
D gene: .; J gene: TRBJ2-4; V gene: TRBV7-2; CDR3 protein: CASSLASVVAKNIQYF
D gene: .; J gene: TRBJ2-3; V gene: TRBV3-1; CDR3 protein: CASSPGNSRPDTQYF
D gene: TRBD2; J gene: TRBJ2-1; V gene: TRBV7-9; CDR3 protein: CASSPVVAGLGNEQFF
D gene: TRBD1; J gene: TRBJ1-6; V gene: TRBV19; CDR3 protein: CASSIWDRHSPLHF
D gene: .; J gene: TRBJ1-5; V gene: TRBV20-1; CDR3 protein: CSARAGAGNQPQHF
D gene: .; J gene: TRBJ2-6; V gene: TRBV7-8; CDR3 protein: CASRPRGANVLTF
D gene: .; J gene: TRBJ2-7; V gene: TRBV4-3; CDR3 protein: CASSRGPHRYEQYF
D gene: TRBD2; J gene: TRBJ2-3; V gene: TRBV6-6; CDR3 protein: CASSIPGLDGTDTQYF
D gene: .; J gene: TRBJ2-7; V gene: TRBV7-9; CDR3 protein: CASSPGPGNEQYF
D gene: .; J gene: TRBJ2-1; V gene: TRBV14; CDR3 protein: CASSPQDGGQFF
D gene: .; J gene: TRBJ2-7; V gene: TRBV29-1; CDR3 protein: CSVPVGYEQYF
D gene: TRBD2; J gene: TRBJ2-5; V gene: TRBV24-1; CDR3 protein: CATSAGGWYQETQYF
D gene: .; J gene: TRBJ1-5; V gene: TRBV27; CDR3 protein: CASSPWGEGNQPQHF
D gene: .; J gene: TRBJ2-1; V gene: TRBV28; CDR3 protein: CASSGSLNEQFF
D gene: .; J gene: TRBJ2-7; V gene: TRBV7-8; CDR3 protein: CASSDGGQGYEQYF
D gene: TRBD2; J gene: TRBJ2-7; V gene: TRBV6-2/TRBV6-3; CDR3 protein: CASSYLGTSKLHEQYF
D gene: .; J gene: TRBJ1-5; V gene: TRBV19; CDR3 protein: CASSGDFSSF
D gene: .; J gene: TRBJ2-7; V gene: TRBV7-8; CDR3 protein: CASSLAQRSSYEQYF
D gene: TRBD2; J gene: TRBJ2-5; V gene: TRBV5-1; CDR3 protein: CASSTSGSQETQYF
D gene: TRBD2; J gene: TRBJ2-2; V gene: TRBV20-1; CDR3 protein: CSAGAGGNTGELFF
D gene: .; J gene: TRBJ1-5; V gene: TRBV19; CDR3 protein: CASHQAGQPQHF
D gene: .; J gene: TRBJ2-7; V gene: TRBV20-1; CDR3 protein: CSARPRSSYEQYF
D gene: TRBD2; J gene: TRBJ2-3; V gene: TRBV9; CDR3 protein: CASIVSGLAGGQSPPDTQYF
D gene: .; J gene: TRBJ2-2; V gene: TRBV11-2; CDR3 protein: CASSVGQPNTGELFF
D gene: .; J gene: TRBJ2-1; V gene: TRBV7-9; CDR3 protein: CASSPRSEQFF
D gene: .; J gene: TRBJ1-5; V gene: TRBV10-3; CDR3 protein: CASSDSFQPQHF
D gene: .; J gene: TRBJ2-4; V gene: TRBV6-2/TRBV6-3; CDR3 protein: CASSYLQGPGLAKNIQYF
D gene: .; J gene: TRBJ2-3; V gene: TRBV6-1; CDR3 protein: CASSEEWDTQYF
D gene: .; J gene: TRBJ1-4; V gene: TRBV18; CDR3 protein: CASSPQGMGEKLFF
D gene: .; J gene: TRBJ1-1; V gene: TRBV20-1; CDR3 protein: CSAFDRTEAFF